This record concerns one TCR beta chain sequence. Its antigen is still unknown. The data stem from a study of cytomegalovirus exposure and HLA in healthy donors. On the study more broadly: Researchers previously reported finding 117 million unique TCR beta sequences from 150 million to 200 million T cells. Findings of the study overall: The study listed approximately 160 cytomegalovirus-associated TCR beta chains. The study reported that TCR beta sequences accurately predicted HLA-A and HLA-B alleles in most subjects.

The CDR3 loop spans 15 amino acids. Germline V gene lookup returns CDR1 SEHNR and CDR2 FQNEAQ (reference sequence). The V gene lost 4 bases and the J gene lost 0 bases, with 12 bases spanning the gap. Primers for the PCR totalled 60 Vbeta and 13 Jbeta. The method was immunoSEQ multiplex PCR; TCRdb's version includes in-frame clones alone and lacks a portion of them. This sample's table reports about 200,000 clones. This receptor was taken from a boy aged 10-17 years in good health and CMV-seronegative. The gene calls are TRBV7-9 and TRBJ1-1, with a tentative D call TRBD1 (5 bases). The sequenced sample consisted of PBMCs. The CDR3 protein is CASSSGPGVNTEAFF. CDR3 DNA sequence: TGTGCCAGCAGCTCAGGGCCGGGAGTGAACACTGAAGCTTTCTTT.